These T cell receptor beta chains were read from a single sample in a study of blood T cell repertoires in COVID-19. Clones were sequenced by immunoSEQ multiplex PCR, and TCRdb holds only the in-frame ones, with some missing. The data contain approximately 500,000 clones, roughly 91% of them singletons. The sequenced sample consisted of peripheral blood. The receptor source for this set is a woman in her 50s with COVID-19, enrolled during active disease. Each CDR3 is given with its conserved first and last residue.

j_gene,v_gene,CDR3aa
TRBJ1-6,TRBV6-1,CASSEIQGYSPLHF
TRBJ1-4,TRBV9,CASSPLGEVGEKLFF
TRBJ1-2,TRBV30,CAWIADSVSVYGYTF
TRBJ1-4,TRBV27,CASSESGQGFVLTNEKLFF
TRBJ2-1,TRBV7-9,CASSLDQGIDEQFF
TRBJ2-1,TRBV5-4,CASSSFKQLYNEQFF
TRBJ1-4,TRBV10-2,CASSEDRGPDEKLFF
TRBJ1-2,TRBV19,CASSIRGQDLNYGYTF
TRBJ1-5,TRBV6-6,CASTDSRNQPQHF
TRBJ1-4,TRBV3-1/TRBV3-2,CASSRGRANEKLFF
TRBJ2-1,TRBV5-4,CASSDQTGLRSIF
TRBJ1-5,TRBV7-9,CASSSGSLNQPQHF
TRBJ1-6,TRBV9,CASSVDPTGSPSNSPLHF
TRBJ1-3,TRBV30,CAWVPYGQLIIGNTIYF
TRBJ1-4,TRBV7-9,CASSLAPGEREKLFF
TRBJ1-2,TRBV12-3/TRBV12-4,CASKGTAYGYTF
TRBJ2-7,TRBV4-1,CASSPQGAVLGYEQYF
TRBJ1-6,TRBV28,CASSLPGSPLHF
TRBJ1-2,TRBV12-3/TRBV12-4,CASRPRENYGYTF
TRBJ1-5,TRBV19,CASRIYVLSNQPQHF
TRBJ1-4,TRBV28,CASSSVWDREKLFF
TRBJ2-5,TRBV7-7,CASSSLAGGRQETQYF
TRBJ1-1,TRBV5-6,CASRPATGGASNTEAFF
TRBJ1-4,TRBV19,CASSIELGGNGEKLFF
TRBJ1-1,TRBV5-5,CASSLAAAGRAFF
TRBJ2-2,TRBV6-5,CASSTTGRRELFF
TRBJ2-1,TRBV24-1,CATSDPGQDRNEQFF
TRBJ1-4,TRBV27,CASTPTGGSWEKLFF
TRBJ1-1,TRBV19,CASSPHPGRAFF
TRBJ1-2,TRBV5-6,CASSAWQIAYGYTF
TRBJ1-3,TRBV9,CASSVVETGNTIYF
TRBJ2-1,TRBV29-1,CSVEQTGGNEQFF
TRBJ1-1,TRBV19,CASSMASGAEAFF
TRBJ2-7,TRBV19,CASSETGTAIYEQYF
TRBJ1-4,TRBV7-9,CASSLGQIDEKLFF
TRBJ1-5,TRBV6-1,CASSESGYNNQPQHF
TRBJ1-1,TRBV2,CASSNRRQSQMNTEAFF
TRBJ2-5,TRBV7-2,CASSFPETGEWEETQYF
TRBJ2-7,TRBV4-1,CASSQTTVNEQYF
TRBJ1-2,TRBV3-1/TRBV3-2,CASSRAEGYTF
TRBJ1-1,TRBV10-3,CAISEGQVNTEAFF
TRBJ2-7,TRBV5-4,CASSLEGGFGEQYF
TRBJ1-3,TRBV19,CASSIIRSSGNTIYF
TRBJ1-2,TRBV28,CASSLAGGPTYGYTF
TRBJ2-1,TRBV5-1,CASREAPSSYNEQFF